This T cell receptor beta chain came from a study of T cells after yellow fever vaccination. This clonotype was detected ten times or more. Its antigen is still unknown. The CDR3 has 14 residues. Trimming removed 7 bases at V and 4 bases at J, with 16 bases between. CDR1 is SQVTM, CDR2 ANQGSEA, per germline. UMIs and a universal primer site were added when TCR cDNA was made by 5'RACE template switching. TCRdb reprocessed the 5' RACE reads with MiXCR, giving one entry per CDR3 protein. The sample includes some 420,000 distinct CDR3 sequences, over 15% of them seen just once. Study conclusions and caveats: Across the CD4 and CD8 compartments, a small share of clonotypes was present in both. At under 98% for CD4 and about 88% for CD8, most primary-vaccination clones showed up again after the booster. A weaker but faster secondary response was observed, peaking on day 5 versus 15.

The chain links TRBV29-1 to TRBJ2-2, with D maybe TRBD1 (7 bases). Sequencing was performed on PBMCs, taken before the yellow fever booster vaccination. The TCR was taken from a man between 18 and 35 years old who received the YFV17D yellow fever vaccine. CDR3 protein: CSGGRTGRTGELFF. DNA for the CDR3: TGCAGCGGGGGGAGGACAGGACGCACCGGGGAGCTGTTTTTT.